This T cell receptor beta chain was sequenced in a study of cytomegalovirus exposure and HLA in healthy donors (dated by TCRdb to about 2017). The study in broad terms: According to a later analysis, the roughly 130 validation repertoires were produced on the same platform as the roughly 700 repertoires of the first cohort. The aim of the study was to test whether cataloging public T cell receptors could identify signatures of past pathogen exposure. In addition to the first cohort of roughly 700 subjects, a separate validation cohort of 130 or so different subjects was used. High-throughput TCR immunosequencing, statistical association of individual TCRs with disease status, and machine learning were combined to predict cytomegalovirus infection status. Study-wide findings and limitations: A later analysis had no HLA typing for the validation cohort, so co-occurrence there was scored across all 130 or so repertoires. The classifier was reported to diagnose cytomegalovirus status with high specificity and sensitivity in both the original and validation cohorts. A later analysis found that TCRs clustered in the first cohort also tended to co-occur in the 120 or so validation repertoires, with approximately 93% of cluster scores above 0. Three of the identified cytomegalovirus-associated TCR beta chains were confirmed in vitro to be specific for cytomegalovirus antigens. According to the authors, the approach could potentially be generalized to other disease states and immunological phenotypes. The study listed over 150 TCR beta chains as associated with cytomegalovirus. While some public TCRs were present in many individuals, most TCR sequences turned up only very rarely across donors.

Concerning this clone itself: No cognate antigen has been identified for it. No clone much larger than this one lies a single base away; base qualities are absent.

The germline V gene specifies MNHNS as CDR1 and SASEGT as CDR2. The CDR3 sequence holds 17 residues, the cysteine and phenylalanine included. Solely the CDR3 DNA is kept, with 51 bases framed from the first base. The trim is 1 base for V and 1 base for J, with a gap of 13 bases between the germline ends. Library method: the immunoSEQ multiplex PCR assay. Per the source publication's procedure: A statistical classification framework was developed to diagnose cytomegalovirus status using the catalog of TCR beta chain sequences. Drawn from immuneACCESS, this table holds only the in-frame rearrangements with V and J called that TCRdb kept. Clones are partly lost; checked studies trace under half to an unresolved V gene and leave the rest unexplained. V, J and clone size are those of that table, while D and trimming were read from the DNA. The sample records some 170,000 clones, roughly 96% of which are singletons. Roughly 1% of the sample is held by the ten biggest clonotypes.

The donors belonged to the validation cohort of roughly 120 subjects, which was separate from the approximately 700-subject first cohort. The sequence was collected from a woman between 18 and 29 years old in good health and CMV-seronegative. The sample was PBMCs. The sequence is built from TRBV6-1 and TRBJ2-2, with a weak D call of TRBD2 (5 bases match). This receptor carries the CDR3 CASSEVVEAENTGELFF. DNA sequence: TGTGCCAGCAGTGAAGTCGTGGAGGCCGAGAACACCGGGGAGCTGTTTTTT.